This TCR beta chain was documented in a study of brain T cells in children with intractable seizures. Study-wide findings and caveats: Clones missing pre-surgery may reflect undersampling of that blood sample. HCMV serostatus was not known, and viral specificity came from CDR3 similarity only.

The protocol was immunoSEQ multiplex PCR, while the TCRdb copy is restricted to in-frame clones and leaves out a portion. The data show just under 65,000 clones, with 90% to 96% seen just once and approximately 0.37% held by the top ten. Surgery cases with the highest brain T cell transcript signatures were chosen for sequencing. At least one anti-epileptic drug was given before surgery. A note on this clone: The antigen is undetermined.

Germline-derived CDR1 and CDR2 are SQVTM and ANQGSEA. V gave up 5 bases and J gave up 5 bases, with 9 bases separating them. The CDR3 sequence is 11 residues long. The gene calls are TRBV29-1 and TRBJ2-5; D call uncertain. The sequencing used peripheral blood, collected at surgery. This TCR came from a boy under two years old with focal cortical dysplasia and intractable seizures. The CDR3, as DNA: TGCAGCGTTAAATATGTGGAGACCCAGTACTTC. Its protein product is CSVKYVETQYF.